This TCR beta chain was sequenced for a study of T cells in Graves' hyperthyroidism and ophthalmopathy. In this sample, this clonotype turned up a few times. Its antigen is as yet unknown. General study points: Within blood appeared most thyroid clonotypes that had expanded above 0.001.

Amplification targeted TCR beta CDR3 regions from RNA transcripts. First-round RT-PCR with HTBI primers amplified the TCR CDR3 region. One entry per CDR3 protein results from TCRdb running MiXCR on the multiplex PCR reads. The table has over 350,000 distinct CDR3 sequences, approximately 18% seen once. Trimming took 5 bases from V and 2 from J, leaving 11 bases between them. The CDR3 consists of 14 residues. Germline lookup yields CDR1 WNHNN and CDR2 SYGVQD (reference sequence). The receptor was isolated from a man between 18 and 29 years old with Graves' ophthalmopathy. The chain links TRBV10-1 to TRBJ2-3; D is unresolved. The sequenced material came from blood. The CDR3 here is CASSKGEATDTQYF. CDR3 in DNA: TGCGCCAGCAGTAAGGGCGAAGCCACAGATACGCAGTATTTT.